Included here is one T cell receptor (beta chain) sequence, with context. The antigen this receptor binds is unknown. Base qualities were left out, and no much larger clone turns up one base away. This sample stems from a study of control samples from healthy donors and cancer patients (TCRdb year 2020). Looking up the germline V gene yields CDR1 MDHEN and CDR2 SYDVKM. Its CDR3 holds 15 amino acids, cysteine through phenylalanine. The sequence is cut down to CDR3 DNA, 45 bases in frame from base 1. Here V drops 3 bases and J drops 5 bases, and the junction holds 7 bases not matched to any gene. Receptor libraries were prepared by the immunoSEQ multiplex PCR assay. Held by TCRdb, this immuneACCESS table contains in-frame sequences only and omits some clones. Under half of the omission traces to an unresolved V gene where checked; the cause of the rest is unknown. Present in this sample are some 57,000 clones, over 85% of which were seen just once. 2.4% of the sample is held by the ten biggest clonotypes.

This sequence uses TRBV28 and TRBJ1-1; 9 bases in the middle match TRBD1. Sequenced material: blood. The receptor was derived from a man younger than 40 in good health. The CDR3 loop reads CASSLGDRVGTEAFF. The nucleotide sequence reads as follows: TGTGCCAGCAGTTTGGGGGACAGGGTTGGAACTGAAGCTTTCTTT.